This T cell receptor (beta chain) was identified during a study of blood T cell repertoires in COVID-19. The V gene lost 5 bases and the J gene lost 0 bases, with 16 bases spanning the gap. The CDR3 extends over 16 amino acids. From germline, CDR1 is LNHDA and CDR2 SQIVND (reference sequence). Here immunoSEQ multiplex PCR was the method, and the copy in TCRdb shows in-frame clones only, minus some. Of 330,000 or so clones listed, more than 85% are singletons. The V and J genes are TRBV19 and TRBJ1-1; weak D call: TRBD1 (5 bases). Sequenced input: PBMCs or T cells enriched from blood (not recorded which). The receptor's source is a woman in her twenties or thirties who had recovered from COVID-19. CDR3 coding DNA: TGTGCCAGTAGTCCCGGGGGGGTCTGGGTGAACACTGAAGCTTTCTTT. Its protein is CASSPGGVWVNTEAFF.